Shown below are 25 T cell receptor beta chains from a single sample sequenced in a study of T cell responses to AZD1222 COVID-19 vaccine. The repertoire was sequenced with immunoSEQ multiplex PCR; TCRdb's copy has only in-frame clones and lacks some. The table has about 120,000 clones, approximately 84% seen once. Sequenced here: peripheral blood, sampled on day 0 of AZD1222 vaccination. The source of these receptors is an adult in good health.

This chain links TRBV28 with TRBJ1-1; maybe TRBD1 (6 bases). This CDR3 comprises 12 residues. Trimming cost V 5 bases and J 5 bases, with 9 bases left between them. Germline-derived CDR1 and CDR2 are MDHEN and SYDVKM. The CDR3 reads CASSNRVTEAFF. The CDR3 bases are TGTGCCAGCAGTAACAGGGTAACTGAAGCTTTCTTT.

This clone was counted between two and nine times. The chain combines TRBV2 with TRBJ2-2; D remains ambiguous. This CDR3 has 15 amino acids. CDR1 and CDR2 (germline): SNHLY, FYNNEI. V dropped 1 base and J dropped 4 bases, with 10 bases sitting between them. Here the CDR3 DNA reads TGTGCCAGCAGTGAAGAGCTGTTGTCCACCGGGGAGCTGTTTTTT. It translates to CASSEELLSTGELFF.

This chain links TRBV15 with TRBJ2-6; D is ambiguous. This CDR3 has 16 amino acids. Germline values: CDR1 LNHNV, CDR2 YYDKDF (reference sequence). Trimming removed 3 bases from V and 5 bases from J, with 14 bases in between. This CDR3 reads CATSREARVRANVLTF. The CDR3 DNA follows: TGTGCCACCAGCAGGGAAGCAAGGGTTCGGGCCAACGTCCTGACTTTC.

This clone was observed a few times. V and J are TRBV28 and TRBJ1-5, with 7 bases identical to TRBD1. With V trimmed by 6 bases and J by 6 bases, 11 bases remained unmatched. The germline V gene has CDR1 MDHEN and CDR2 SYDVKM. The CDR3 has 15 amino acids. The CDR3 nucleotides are TGTGCCAGCAGCCAGGGGGGCCTTGGAACTCAGCCCCAGCATTTT. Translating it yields CASSQGGLGTQPQHF.

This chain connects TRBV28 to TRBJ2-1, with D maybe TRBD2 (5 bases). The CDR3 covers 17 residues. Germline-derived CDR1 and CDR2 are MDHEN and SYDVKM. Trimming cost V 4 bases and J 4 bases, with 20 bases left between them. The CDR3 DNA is TGTGCCAGCAGTTCATACGAACTAGTCGGGTCTTACAATGAGCAGTTCTTC. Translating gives CASSSYELVGSYNEQFF.

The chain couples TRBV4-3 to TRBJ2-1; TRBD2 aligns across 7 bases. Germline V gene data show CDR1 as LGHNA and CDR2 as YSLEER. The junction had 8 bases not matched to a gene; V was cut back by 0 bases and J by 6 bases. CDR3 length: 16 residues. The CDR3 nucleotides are TGCGCCAGCAGCCAAGATGCACGGGGGGTCCCCAATGAGCAGTTCTTC. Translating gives CASSQDARGVPNEQFF.

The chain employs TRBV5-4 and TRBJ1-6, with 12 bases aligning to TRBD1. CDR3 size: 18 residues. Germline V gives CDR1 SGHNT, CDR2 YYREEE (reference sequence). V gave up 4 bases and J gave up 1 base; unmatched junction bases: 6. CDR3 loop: CASSPGTGGVSYNSPLHF. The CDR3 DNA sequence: TGTGCCAGCAGCCCCGGGACAGGGGGCGTTTCCTATAATTCACCCCTCCACTTT.

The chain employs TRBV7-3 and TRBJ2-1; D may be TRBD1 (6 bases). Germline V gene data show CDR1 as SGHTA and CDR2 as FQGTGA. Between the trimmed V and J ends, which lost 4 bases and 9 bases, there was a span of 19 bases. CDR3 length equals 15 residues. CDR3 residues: CASSSKDSLAVEQFF. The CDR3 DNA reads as TGTGCCAGCAGCTCCAAGGACAGTTTGGCGGTTGAGCAGTTCTTC.

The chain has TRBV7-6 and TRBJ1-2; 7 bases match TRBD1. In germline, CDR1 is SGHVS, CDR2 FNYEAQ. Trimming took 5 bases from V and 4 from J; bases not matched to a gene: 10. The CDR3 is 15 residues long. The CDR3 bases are TGTGCCAGCAGCCTGGGGACAGAAGGAGCCTATGGCTACACCTTC. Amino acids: CASSLGTEGAYGYTF. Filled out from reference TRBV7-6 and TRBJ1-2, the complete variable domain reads GAGVSQSPRYKVTKRGQDVALRCDPISGHVSLYWYRQALGQGPEFLTYFNYEAQQDKSGLPNDRFSAERPEGSISTLTIQRTEQRDSAMYRCASSLGTEGAYGYTFGSGTRLTVV.

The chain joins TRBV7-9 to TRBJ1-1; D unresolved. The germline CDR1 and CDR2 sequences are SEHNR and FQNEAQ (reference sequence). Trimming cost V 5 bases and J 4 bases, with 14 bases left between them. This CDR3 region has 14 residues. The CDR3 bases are TGTGCCAGCAGCACCTCAGGTGGAGGCACTGAAGCTTTCTTT. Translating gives CASSTSGGGTEAFF.

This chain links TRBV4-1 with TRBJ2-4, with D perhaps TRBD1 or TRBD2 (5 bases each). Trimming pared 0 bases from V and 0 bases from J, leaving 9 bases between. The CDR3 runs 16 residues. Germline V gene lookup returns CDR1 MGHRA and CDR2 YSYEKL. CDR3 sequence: CASSQDEGKAKNIQYF. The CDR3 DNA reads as TGCGCCAGCAGCCAAGATGAGGGGAAAGCCAAAAACATTCAGTACTTC.

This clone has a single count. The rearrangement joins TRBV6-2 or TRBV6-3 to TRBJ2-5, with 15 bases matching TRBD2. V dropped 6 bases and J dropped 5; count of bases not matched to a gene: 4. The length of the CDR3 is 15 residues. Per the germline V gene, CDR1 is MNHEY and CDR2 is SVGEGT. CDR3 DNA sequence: TGTGCCAGCAGCCCGGGACTAGCGGGGGGCGAGACCCAGTACTTC. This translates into CASSPGLAGGETQYF.

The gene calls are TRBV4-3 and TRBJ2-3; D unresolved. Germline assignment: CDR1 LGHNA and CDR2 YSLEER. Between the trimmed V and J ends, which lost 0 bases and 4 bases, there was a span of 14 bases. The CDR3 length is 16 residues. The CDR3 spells CASSQDPSTGADTQYF. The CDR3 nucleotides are TGCGCCAGCAGCCAAGATCCCTCAACCGGCGCAGATACGCAGTATTTT.

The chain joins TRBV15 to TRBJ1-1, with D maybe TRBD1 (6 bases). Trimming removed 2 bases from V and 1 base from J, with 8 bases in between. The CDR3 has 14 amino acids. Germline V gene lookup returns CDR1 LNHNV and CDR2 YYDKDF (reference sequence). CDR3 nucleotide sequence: TGTGCCACCAGCAGACCGGGACAGAACACTGAAGCTTTCTTT. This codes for CATSRPGQNTEAFF.

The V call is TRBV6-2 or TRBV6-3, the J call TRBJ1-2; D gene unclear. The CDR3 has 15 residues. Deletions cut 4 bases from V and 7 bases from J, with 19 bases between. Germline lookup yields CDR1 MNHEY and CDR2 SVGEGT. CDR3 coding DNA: TGTGCCAGCAGTTTAAGGGTTCCTATTGGAGCTGGCTACACCTTC. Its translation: CASSLRVPIGAGYTF.

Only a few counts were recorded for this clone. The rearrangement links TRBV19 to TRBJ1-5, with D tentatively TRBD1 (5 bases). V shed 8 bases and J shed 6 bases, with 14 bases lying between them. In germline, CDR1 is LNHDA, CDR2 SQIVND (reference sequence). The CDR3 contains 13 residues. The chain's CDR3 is CASSWIRVQPQHF. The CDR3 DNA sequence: TGTGCCAGTTCCTGGATCAGGGTTCAGCCCCAGCATTTT.

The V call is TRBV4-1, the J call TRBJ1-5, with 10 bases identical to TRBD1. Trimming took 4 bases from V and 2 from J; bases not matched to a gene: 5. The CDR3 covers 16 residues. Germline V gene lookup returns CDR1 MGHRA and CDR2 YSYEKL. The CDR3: CASSLSGTGGNQPQHF. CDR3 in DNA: TGCGCCAGCAGCCTCTCCGGGACAGGGGGCAATCAGCCCCAGCATTTT.

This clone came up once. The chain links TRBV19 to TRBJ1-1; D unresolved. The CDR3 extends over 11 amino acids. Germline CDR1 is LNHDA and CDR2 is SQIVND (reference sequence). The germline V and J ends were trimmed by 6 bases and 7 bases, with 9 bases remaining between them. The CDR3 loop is CASRTHFEAFF. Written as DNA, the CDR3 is TGTGCCAGTAGGACCCACTTTGAAGCTTTCTTT.

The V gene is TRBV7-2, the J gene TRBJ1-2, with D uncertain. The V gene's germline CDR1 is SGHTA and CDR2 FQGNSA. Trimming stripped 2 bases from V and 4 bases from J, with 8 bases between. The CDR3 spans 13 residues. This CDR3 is CASSLSAGYGYTF. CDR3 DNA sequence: TGTGCCAGCAGCTTAAGTGCAGGCTATGGCTACACCTTC. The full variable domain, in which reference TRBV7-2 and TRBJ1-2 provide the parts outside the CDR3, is GAGVSQSPSNKVTEKGKDVELRCDPISGHTALYWYRQSLGQGLEFLIYFQGNSAPDKSGLPSDRFSAERTGGSVSTLTIQRTQQEDSAVYLCASSLSAGYGYTFGSGTRLTVV.

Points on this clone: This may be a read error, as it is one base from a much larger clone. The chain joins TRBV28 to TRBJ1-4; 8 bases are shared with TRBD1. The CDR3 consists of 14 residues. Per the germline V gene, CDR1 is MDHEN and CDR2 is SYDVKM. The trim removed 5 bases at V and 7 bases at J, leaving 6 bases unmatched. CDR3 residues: CASSQRTGSEKLFF. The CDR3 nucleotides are TGTGCCAGCAGTCAAAGGACAGGGAGTGAAAAACTGTTTTTT.

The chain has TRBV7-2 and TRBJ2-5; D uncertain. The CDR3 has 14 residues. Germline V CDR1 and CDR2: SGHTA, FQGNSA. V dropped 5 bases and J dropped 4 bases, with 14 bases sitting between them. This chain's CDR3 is CASSRAANGETQYF. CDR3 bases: TGTGCCAGCAGCCGGGCAGCCAATGGAGAGACCCAGTACTTC.

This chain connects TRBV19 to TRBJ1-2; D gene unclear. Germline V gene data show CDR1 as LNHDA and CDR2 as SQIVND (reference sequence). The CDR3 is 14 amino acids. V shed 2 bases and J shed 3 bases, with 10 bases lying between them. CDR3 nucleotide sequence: TGTGCCAGTAGTATACATGACACGTACTATGGCTACACCTTC. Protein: CASSIHDTYYGYTF. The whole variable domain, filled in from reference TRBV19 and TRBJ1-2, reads DGGITQSPKYLFRKEGQNVTLSCEQNLNHDAMYWYRQDPGQGLRLIYYSQIVNDFQKGDIAEGYSVSREKKESFPLTVTSAQKNPTAFYLCASSIHDTYYGYTFGSGTRLTVV.

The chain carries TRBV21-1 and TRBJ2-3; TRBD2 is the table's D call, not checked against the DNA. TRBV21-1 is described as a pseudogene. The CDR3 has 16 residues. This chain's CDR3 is CASSEPGLLTTDTQYF. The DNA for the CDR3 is TGTGCCAGCAGCGAACCGGGACTACTAACCACAGATACGCAGTATTTT.

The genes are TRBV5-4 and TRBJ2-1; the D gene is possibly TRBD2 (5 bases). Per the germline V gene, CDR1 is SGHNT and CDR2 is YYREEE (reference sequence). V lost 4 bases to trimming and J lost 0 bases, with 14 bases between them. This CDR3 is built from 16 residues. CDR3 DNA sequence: TGTGCCAGCAGCCCTGGCCATGGGAGCTCCTACAATGAGCAGTTCTTC. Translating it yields CASSPGHGSSYNEQFF.

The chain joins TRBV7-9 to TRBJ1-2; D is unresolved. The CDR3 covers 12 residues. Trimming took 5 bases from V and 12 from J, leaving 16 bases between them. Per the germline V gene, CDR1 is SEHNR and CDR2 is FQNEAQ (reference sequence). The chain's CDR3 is CASSPAGGHDTF. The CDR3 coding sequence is TGTGCCAGCAGCCCGGCCGGCGGGCACGACACCTTC.